One sample yielded the 16 T cell receptor gamma chains listed below, sequenced in a study of gamma delta lymphoproliferative disorders and STAT genes. TCRdb repeated clone calling on the multiplex PCR reads with CATT. The sample has 4,000 or so gamma-chain clones, about 6.5% seen once. Sequencing used genomic DNA taken from PBMCs of patients and controls. Material: blood. The receptors here all came from a human donor in good health.

Sample share makes this clone medium-sized. The chain has TRGV11 and TRGJ1 or TRGJ2. The J gene, absent from TCRdb, was called here by matching the DNA to germline. TRGV11 is given ORF status, its function remaining uncertain. V lost 0 bases, J lost 12 bases, and 5 bases stayed unmatched. The CDR3 has 12 residues. The CDR3 DNA reads as TGTGCCTGCTGGATTAGGCACGGTGGGAAACTCTTT. This translates into CACWIRHGGKLF.

The rearrangement links TRGV11 to TRGJ1 or TRGJ2. The J gene comes from matching the DNA to germline here; TCRdb lacks it. TRGV11 is an ORF, with its function uncertain. Unmatched junction bases numbered 7, after V lost 2 bases and J lost 3 bases. This CDR3 region has 15 residues. The CDR3 DNA reads as TGTGCCTGCTGGATTAGGCCCAAGATTTATTATAAGAAACTCTTT. It yields the protein CACWIRPKIYYKKLF.

In this sample, this clone is medium-sized. The chain recombines TRGV8 with TRGJ1 or TRGJ2. TCRdb gives no J gene; it was assigned here by matching the DNA to germline. The CDR3 extends over 12 amino acids. The germline gives CDR1 VENAVY, CDR2 YDSYNSRV. J gave up 6 bases and V 2 bases, and 4 bases lay outside the gene matches. The CDR3 DNA follows: TGTGCCACCTGGGATATGGCTTATAAGAAACTCTTT. Translating it yields CATWDMAYKKLF.

The chain combines TRGV9 with TRGJ1 or TRGJ2. TCRdb offers no J gene call, so here the DNA was matched to germline to obtain one. J gave up 3 bases and V 2 bases, and 4 bases lay outside the gene matches. The CDR3 loop spans 13 amino acids. Per germline, CDR1 GITISATS and CDR2 ISYDGTV (reference sequence). In nucleotides, the CDR3 is TGTGCCTTGTGGGAGGGGGGTTATTATAAGAAACTCTTT. Translating it yields CALWEGGYYKKLF.

Ten or more counts support this clone. V is TRGV2 and J is TRGJ1 or TRGJ2. TCRdb leaves out the J gene; it was filled in here by matching the DNA to germline. CDR3 length: 14 residues. V was clipped by 5 bases and J by 3 bases; unmatched bases: 10. Germline values: CDR1 EGSNGY, CDR2 YDSYNSKV. CDR3 protein: CATWVPHTYYKKLF. The CDR3, as DNA: TGTGCCACCTGGGTCCCACACACTTATTATAAGAAACTCTTT.

Of note for this clone: The DNA is omitted, as the CDR3 cannot be located on it reliably, and the CDR3 follows TCRdb's listing. CDR3 region: CALSELRNSLAVEQHF. The V gene is TRGV4; the J gene was not called. The CDR3 length equals 16 residues, ends included. CDR1 EGSTGY and CDR2 YDSYTSSV come from the germline V gene.

The chain is built from TRGV4 and TRGJP1. TCRdb carries no J gene annotation; the J gene was assigned here by matching the DNA with germline. The CDR3 runs to 11 residues. The V gene's germline CDR1 is EGSTGY and CDR2 YDSYTSSV. Trimming took 9 bases from V and 4 from J; bases not matched to a gene: 2. This CDR3 is CATDTGWFKIF. The CDR3 region has the DNA TGTGCCACCGACACTGGTTGGTTCAAGATATTT.

This clone was counted many times. The rearrangement uses TRGV4 and TRGJ1 or TRGJ2. No J gene is reported in TCRdb; it was inferred here by comparing the DNA with germline. Trimming took 4 bases from V and 5 from J; bases not matched to a gene: 8. The CDR3 has 13 amino acids. Germline lookup yields CDR1 EGSTGY and CDR2 YDSYTSSV. The CDR3, as DNA: TGTGCCACCTGGGAAGTACGGGATTATAAGAAACTCTTT. It specifies CATWEVRDYKKLF.

This clone was found many times. This chain uses TRGV9 with TRGJ1 or TRGJ2. TCRdb supplies no J gene; here it was assigned by aligning the nucleotide sequence to germline. With V trimmed by 9 bases and J by 10 bases, 21 bases remained unmatched. Germline V gene lookup returns CDR1 GITISATS and CDR2 ISYDGTV (reference sequence). The CDR3 is 14 amino acids. In DNA form, the CDR3 reads TGTGCCTTGGAGGGGTTTATAAGGGGTTGCAAGAAACTCTTT. This encodes CALEGFIRGCKKLF.

Sample share makes this clone medium-sized. The DNA is left out, because the CDR3 cannot be placed on it with certainty; the CDR3 is given as TCRdb lists it. The CDR3 is CTTVPAGLGTDWIKTF. The V gene is TRGV11, but the J gene lacks a call. TRGV11 is recorded as an ORF, its role being uncertain. The CDR3 sequence runs 16 residues, both termini included.

In this sample, this clone is medium-sized. The V gene is listed as TRGV8; no J gene was called. There are 11 residues in the CDR3. Looked up from germline, CDR1 is VENAVY and CDR2 is YDSYNSRV. The CDR3 coding sequence is TGTGCCACCTGGGATAGGTTCTCCCAACTCTTT. It translates to CATWDRFSQLF.

The chain employs TRGV8 and TRGJP2. The J gene, absent from TCRdb, was called here by matching the DNA to germline. The CDR3 runs 14 residues. V dropped 8 bases and J dropped 1; count of bases not matched to a gene: 7. Germline CDR1 reads VENAVY; CDR2 reads YDSYNSRV. The CDR3 region has the DNA TGTGCCACCTTGGGCCCTAGTAGTGATTGGATCAAGACGTTT. Protein: CATLGPSSDWIKTF.

Ten or more counts support this clone. The chain links TRGV8 to TRGJ1 or TRGJ2. No J segment appears in TCRdb, so it was assigned here by matching the sequence to germline. V lost 6 bases to trimming and J lost 11 bases; unmatched junction nucleotides: 10. The CDR3 runs to 11 residues. The germline V gene encodes CDR1 VENAVY and CDR2 YDSYNSRV. Here the CDR3 reads CATWPKGEKLF. The CDR3 bases are TGTGCCACCTGGCCCAAAGGGGAGAAACTCTTT.

This clone is termed medium-sized (0.01 to 0.1%). In the same sample, other DNA sequences code for this CDR3. The chain combines TRGV2 with TRGJ1 or TRGJ2. Because TCRdb records no J gene, it was assigned here through a match of the DNA to germline. Germline CDR1 and CDR2: EGSNGY and YDSYNSKV. J was trimmed by 5 bases and V by 0 bases; bases with no gene match: 7. This CDR3 region has 14 residues. The CDR3 DNA reads TGTGCCACCTGGGACGGGCGGGGTGATTATAAGAAACTCTTT. Protein: CATWDGRGDYKKLF.

Relative to its sample, this clone is medium-sized. The chain carries TRGV10 and TRGJ1 or TRGJ2. TCRdb supplies no J gene; here it was assigned by aligning the nucleotide sequence to germline. TRGV10 carries the ORF label, with uncertain function. Trimming at V came to 8 bases and at J to 0 bases, leaving 8 bases not matched to a gene. This CDR3 has 14 residues. The CDR3 nucleotides read TGTGCTGCGTGGGGTCCCATGAATTATTATAAGAAACTCTTT. Encoded protein: CAAWGPMNYYKKLF.

By proportion, this clone is medium-sized. CDR3 nucleotides: TGTGCCACCTGGGACCGGAATAAGAAACTCTTT. Residues: CATWDRNKKLF. The J gene is TRGJ1 or TRGJ2, the V gene TRGV3. The J gene, absent from TCRdb, was called here by matching the DNA to germline. CDR1 VTNTFY and CDR2 YDVSTARD come from the germline V gene (reference sequence). Trimming cost V 3 bases and J 8 bases; bases outside gene matches: 4. This CDR3 is built from 11 residues.